This section outlines one TCR beta chain sequence together with its context. The antigen is not known. The data are from a study of response to subunit inactivated influenza vaccine. Overall study findings and caveats: Only a handful of new T cells, the authors suggested, are recruited with each seasonal influenza vaccination.

TCRdb passed the RT-PCR reads through MiXCR, listing each CDR3 protein once. The sample includes around 530,000 distinct CDR3 sequences, 15% to 20% of them seen just once. The J segment lost 3 bases and the V segment lost 7 bases, leaving 12 bases of the junction unmatched. Germline lookup yields CDR1 MNHNS and CDR2 SASEGT. The CDR3 is made up of 15 amino acids. The source was CD4+ T cells sorted from PBMCs, collected 23 months after vaccination. The genes are TRBV6-1 and TRBJ2-7; 7 nucleotides agree with TRBD2. The sequence derives from a man between 50 and 69 years old who received an inactivated influenza vaccine. CDR3 sequence (DNA): TGTGCCAGCACCCCTCAGGTCGGCGGGAGCTACGAGCAGTACTTC. Its protein is CASTPQVGGSYEQYF.